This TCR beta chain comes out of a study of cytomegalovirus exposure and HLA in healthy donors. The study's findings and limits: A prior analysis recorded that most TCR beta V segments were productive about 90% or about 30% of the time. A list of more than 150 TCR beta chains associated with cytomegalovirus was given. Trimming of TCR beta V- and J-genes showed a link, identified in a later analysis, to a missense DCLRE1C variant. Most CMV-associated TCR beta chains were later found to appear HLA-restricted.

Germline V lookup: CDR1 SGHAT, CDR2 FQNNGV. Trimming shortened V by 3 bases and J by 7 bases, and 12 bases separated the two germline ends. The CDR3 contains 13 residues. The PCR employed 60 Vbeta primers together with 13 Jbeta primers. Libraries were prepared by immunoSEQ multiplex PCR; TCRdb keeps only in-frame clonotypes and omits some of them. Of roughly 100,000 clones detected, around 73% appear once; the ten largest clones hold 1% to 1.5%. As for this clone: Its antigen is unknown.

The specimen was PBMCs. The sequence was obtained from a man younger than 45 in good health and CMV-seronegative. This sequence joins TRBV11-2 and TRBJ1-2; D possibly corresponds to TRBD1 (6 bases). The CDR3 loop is CASSFTGYGGYTF. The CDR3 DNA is TGTGCCAGCAGCTTTACAGGGTATGGTGGCTACACCTTC.